This paragraph covers one T cell receptor (beta chain) sequence. Enrolled during active infection, Seattle patients were then followed longitudinally. In the authors' workflow: Counts of nucleated cells, estimated from reference gene primer amplification, were obtained. Libraries were prepared by immunoSEQ multiplex PCR; TCRdb keeps only in-frame clonotypes and omits some of them. V, J and clone size derive from that table, while D and trimming were established from the DNA sequence. The repertoire holds 200,000 to 250,000 clones, with 82% as singletons. V lost 5 bases and J 7 bases, leaving 20 bases between the germline ends. Per the germline V gene, CDR1 is SGHTA and CDR2 is FQGNSA. The CDR3 has 16 residues. This sample was taken from a study of blood T cell repertoires in COVID-19. Looking at the study overall: The United States, Italy and Spain supplied acute and convalescent COVID-19 samples. Sources were T cells, B-cell-depleted T cells, or PBMCs; the material itself was cDNA or gDNA.

This receptor was identified in an elderly woman with COVID-19, enrolled during active disease. The chain couples TRBV7-2 to TRBJ2-2; unclear D gene. The sequenced sample consisted of peripheral blood. This CDR3 reads CASSPTITLAGGELFF. The CDR3 coding sequence is TGTGCCAGCAGCCCGACCATAACCCTCGCAGGCGGGGAGCTGTTTTTT.